A single sample is the source of the 15 T cell receptor beta chains below, sequenced in a study of blood T cells in healthy people across ages. Primed by a sample-barcoded 5' primer and a J-beta primer mix, a second PCR proceeded for about 6 to 12 cycles. In TCRdb, the 5' RACE reads were re-called with MiXCR into one record per CDR3 protein. The sample holds about 1.8 million distinct CDR3 sequences, about 50% seen once. Sequenced: blood. The receptors here all came from a middle-aged woman in good health.

The chain links TRBV6-2 or TRBV6-3 to TRBJ1-6, with D perhaps TRBD1 (6 bases). In germline, CDR1 is MNHEY, CDR2 SVGEGT. The length of the CDR3 is 16 residues. Trimming pared 2 bases from V and 4 bases from J, leaving 12 bases between. CDR3 residues: CASSYGGQIYNSPLHF. DNA for the CDR3: TGTGCCAGCAGTTACGGAGGACAGATATATAATTCACCCCTCCACTTT.

This clonotype was observed a single time. The rearrangement joins TRBV28 to TRBJ2-3; 9 bases are a match to TRBD2. Germline V gene sequence: CDR1 MDHEN, CDR2 SYDVKM. V shed 5 bases, J shed 7 bases, and the junction held 13 bases outside the gene matches. This CDR3 has 16 amino acids. DNA for the CDR3: TGTGCCAGCAGTACCCGGGGTAGCGGGAGAATTCATACGCAGTATTTT. Protein product: CASSTRGSGRIHTQYF.

V and J are TRBV10-3 and TRBJ2-3; a weak D match, TRBD2 (6 bases). Trimming removed 4 bases at V and 6 bases at J, with 17 bases between. The CDR3 length is 15 residues. The germline V gene has CDR1 ENHRY and CDR2 SYGVKD. The CDR3 sequence is CAISATGGVVDTQYF. CDR3 nucleotides: TGTGCCATCAGTGCCACGGGCGGGGTCGTGGATACGCAGTATTTT.

This clonotype was detected a few times. The V gene is TRBV12-3 or TRBV12-4, the J gene TRBJ1-4, with 7 bases lining up with TRBD1. The CDR3 is 14 amino acids. Trimming at V came to 5 bases and at J to 8 bases, leaving 8 bases not matched to a gene. The CDR3 DNA sequence: TGTGCCAGCAGTCCCGACAGGGAAGAAGAAAAACTGTTTTTT. Amino acids: CASSPDREEEKLFF.

The CDR3: CASSLGLQTYGYTF. The CDR3 DNA sequence: TGTGCCAGCAGCTTAGGACTACAGACCTATGGCTACACCTTC. The rearrangement uses TRBV7-2 and TRBJ1-2; D is unresolved. CDR3 length: 14 residues. Trimming took 1 base from V and 4 from J, leaving 10 bases between them. Germline CDR1 and CDR2: SGHTA and FQGNSA.

This clonotype was observed a single time. The V gene is TRBV5-6, the J gene TRBJ2-6; no clear D gene. V was pared by 0 bases and J by 0 bases, with 19 bases between. The CDR3 totals 20 residues. Per germline, CDR1 SGHDT and CDR2 YYEEEE. For the CDR3, the DNA is TGTGCCAGCAGCTTGGGGACCAAGAAAAACAGATTCTCTGGGGCCAACGTCCTGACTTTC. Translation gives CASSLGTKKNRFSGANVLTF.

The chain has TRBV28 and TRBJ2-1; 12 bases are a match to TRBD2. Trimming took 7 bases from V and 6 from J; bases not matched to a gene: 4. Germline-derived CDR1 and CDR2 are MDHEN and SYDVKM. The CDR3 length is 14 residues. The CDR3 loop reads CASIGTSGPNEQFF. As DNA, the CDR3 is TGTGCCAGCATCGGGACTAGCGGGCCCAATGAGCAGTTCTTC.

The rearrangement uses TRBV15 and TRBJ2-7; D perhaps matches TRBD2 (5 bases). Germline V gives CDR1 LNHNV, CDR2 YYDKDF (reference sequence). This CDR3 region has 12 residues. Trimming took off 10 bases at V and 7 bases at J, with 17 bases between the two ends. CDR3 nucleotide sequence: TGTGCCATACTAGGACGGTCGAATGAGCAGTACTTC. Amino acid sequence: CAILGRSNEQYF.

This rearrangement joins TRBV5-5 to TRBJ1-1, with 9 bases that match TRBD1. CDR1 and CDR2 (germline): SGHKS, YYEKEE (reference sequence). CDR3 size: 17 residues. Trimming cost V 4 bases and J 0 bases; bases outside gene matches: 10. In DNA, the CDR3 is TGTGCCAGCAGCCCGGGACAGGGTAAAAATGTGAACACTGAAGCTTTCTTT. Protein product: CASSPGQGKNVNTEAFF.

The CDR3 loop is CASSPTQTAKNIQYF. For the CDR3, the DNA is TGTGCCAGTAGCCCGACGCAAACAGCCAAAAACATTCAGTACTTC. This chain links TRBV6-5 with TRBJ2-4; D ambiguous. This CDR3 region has 15 residues. Germline CDR1 is MNHEY and CDR2 is SVGAGI. V lost 9 bases and J 0 bases, leaving 15 bases between the germline ends.

This chain uses TRBV15 with TRBJ2-2, with 9 positions matching TRBD1. This CDR3 has 15 amino acids. Unmatched junction bases numbered 2, after V lost 4 bases and J lost 2 bases. Germline V CDR1 and CDR2: LNHNV, YYDKDF (reference sequence). As DNA, the CDR3 is TGTGCCACCAGCATGGGACAGGGTAACACCGGGGAGCTGTTTTTT. Its protein product is CATSMGQGNTGELFF.

V gene TRBV20-1 combines with J gene TRBJ2-3; 7 positions match TRBD2. CDR3 size: 15 residues. V dropped 0 bases and J dropped 6; count of bases not matched to a gene: 9. CDR1 and CDR2 (germline): DFQATT, SNEGSKA (reference sequence). The CDR3 sequence is CSARDGAGVVDTQYF. In DNA, the CDR3 is TGCAGTGCTAGAGATGGCGCGGGGGTAGTGGATACGCAGTATTTT.

The CDR3, as DNA: TGTGCCAGCAAGACAGGCGTTTGGGCAGAAAAACTGTTTTTT. Encoded protein: CASKTGVWAEKLFF. This chain uses TRBV6-2 or TRBV6-3 with TRBJ1-4; D possibly corresponds to TRBD1 (6 bases). With 7 bases removed from V and 8 bases from J, the gap between germline ends came to 17 bases. The length of the CDR3 is 14 residues. Looked up from germline, CDR1 is MNHEY and CDR2 is SVGEGT.

The chain couples TRBV15 to TRBJ2-7; D is possibly TRBD1 (6 bases). V was trimmed by 3 bases and J by 2 bases, leaving 14 bases between them. Per the germline V gene, CDR1 is LNHNV and CDR2 is YYDKDF (reference sequence). The CDR3 contains 15 residues. CDR3 sequence reads: CATSRPGTKTYEQYF. In DNA form, the CDR3 reads TGTGCCACCAGCAGGCCCGGGACAAAGACCTACGAGCAGTACTTC.

The V gene is TRBV6-5, the J gene TRBJ2-1, with 8 bases aligning to TRBD2. With 3 bases clipped from V and 1 base from J, the junction kept 8 bases outside the gene matches. There are 17 residues in the CDR3. CDR1 is MNHEY, CDR2 SVGAGI, per germline. The CDR3 nucleotides read TGTGCCAGCAGTTATTCACCTACTAGCGGATCCTACAATGAGCAGTTCTTC. Translation gives CASSYSPTSGSYNEQFF.